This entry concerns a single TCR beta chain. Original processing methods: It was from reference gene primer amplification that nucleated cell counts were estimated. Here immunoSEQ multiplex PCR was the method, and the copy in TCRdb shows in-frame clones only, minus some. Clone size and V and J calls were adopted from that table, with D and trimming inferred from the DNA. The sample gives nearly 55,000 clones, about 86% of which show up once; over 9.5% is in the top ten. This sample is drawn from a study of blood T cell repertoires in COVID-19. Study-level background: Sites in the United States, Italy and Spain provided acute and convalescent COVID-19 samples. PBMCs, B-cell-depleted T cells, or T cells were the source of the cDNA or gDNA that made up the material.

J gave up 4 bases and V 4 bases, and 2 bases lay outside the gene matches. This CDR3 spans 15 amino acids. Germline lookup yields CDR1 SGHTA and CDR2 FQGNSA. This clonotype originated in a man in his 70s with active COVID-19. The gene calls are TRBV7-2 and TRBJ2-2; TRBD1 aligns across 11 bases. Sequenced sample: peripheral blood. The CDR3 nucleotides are TGTGCCAGCAGCTGGGACAGGGGGAGCACCGGGGAGCTGTTTTTT. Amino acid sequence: CASSWDRGSTGELFF.